A selection of T cell receptor beta chains follows, all from one sample in a study of CD8+CD57+ T cells in acquired aplastic anemia. TCRdb reprocessed the reads with MiXCR, giving one entry per CDR3 protein. The data hold around 290,000 distinct CDR3 sequences, with around three fifths observed a single time. Source material: sorted CD4+, CD8+, or CD8+CD57+ T cells (not recorded which) from PBMCs. The receptors come from a human donor with aplastic anemia. CDR3s include the opening cysteine and the closing phenylalanine or tryptophan. Each record gives: D gene, J gene, clone size, V gene, CDR3 protein, CDR3 DNA. The D gene is left open where the match is weak. Rows may omit the clone size; those that give it use once, few, many or a size class.

>TRBD1|TRBJ1-2|NA|TRBV7-3
CASSPTLGQGYGYTF
TGCGCCAGCAGCCCCACCTTGGGACAGGGCTATGGCTACACCTTC
>NA|TRBJ1-1|NA|TRBV19
CASSMQGRANTEAFF
TGTGCCAGTAGTATGCAGGGGAGGGCGAACACTGAAGCTTTCTTT
>TRBD2|TRBJ2-5|NA|TRBV2
CASSDFGGSGETQYF
TGTGCCAGCAGTGATTTCGGCGGGAGCGGAGAGACCCAGTACTTC
>TRBD2|TRBJ2-5|NA|TRBV7-8
CASSSLGLAGEETQYF
TGTGCCAGCAGCTCCCTAGGACTAGCGGGGGAGGAGACCCAGTACTTC
>TRBD2|TRBJ2-3|once|TRBV5-1
CASRLTSGSTHTDTQYF
TGCGCCAGCAGACTGACTAGCGGCTCGACACACACAGATACGCAGTATTTT
>NA|TRBJ2-2|NA|TRBV20-1
CSAKTQGTGELFF
TGCAGTGCTAAGACACAGGGCACCGGGGAGCTGTTTTTT
>NA|TRBJ2-7|NA|TRBV20-1
CSAGVHEQYF
TGCAGTGCCGGAGTACACGAGCAGTACTTC
>NA|TRBJ2-1|NA|TRBV25-1
CASSDLSNEQFF
TGTGCCAGCAGTGACCTTAGTAATGAGCAGTTCTTC
>NA|TRBJ2-7|NA|TRBV7-2
CASSLPITYEQYF
TGTGCCAGCAGTCTGCCGATCACCTACGAGCAGTACTTC
>NA|TRBJ2-2|NA|TRBV9
CASSVEMTGELFF
TGTGCCAGCAGCGTAGAAATGACCGGGGAGCTGTTTTTT
>TRBD1|TRBJ2-7|NA|TRBV5-1
CASRVTGSNYEQYF
TGCGCCAGCAGGGTGACAGGGTCGAACTACGAGCAGTACTTC
>TRBD1|TRBJ1-2|NA|TRBV24-1
CATSDPTTGEAYGYTF
TGTGCCACCAGTGACCCCACGACAGGGGAAGCCTATGGCTACACCTTC
>TRBD1|TRBJ2-7|NA|TRBV7-2
CASSSDRGSYEQYF
TGTGCCAGCAGCTCGGACAGGGGGTCCTACGAGCAGTACTTC
>NA|TRBJ1-6|NA|TRBV7-3
CASSRGGSPLHF
TGTGCCAGCAGCCGAGGGGGTTCACCCCTCCACTTT
>NA|TRBJ1-1|NA|TRBV5-1
CASSLAPREDTEAFF
TGCGCCAGCAGCTTGGCTCCACGGGAAGACACTGAAGCTTTCTTT
>TRBD1|TRBJ2-2|NA|TRBV12-3/TRBV12-4
CASTPGQGIGELFF
TGTGCCAGCACTCCGGGACAGGGGATCGGGGAGCTGTTTTTT